These 19 T cell receptor beta chains came from one sample sequenced in a study of blood T cell repertoires in COVID-19. Assay used: immunoSEQ multiplex PCR; TCRdb lists only in-frame clones, some missing. The sample includes about 73,000 clones, around four fifths of them seen just once. The sequenced sample was peripheral blood. These receptors came from a man in his fifties with active COVID-19.

This clone was recorded only once. The chain employs TRBV9 and TRBJ1-6; possibly TRBD1 for D (5 bases). This CDR3 comprises 17 residues. Germline CDR1 is SGDLS and CDR2 is YYNGEE. V was cut by 0 bases and J by 6 bases, with 16 bases left in between. CDR3 nucleotides: TGTGCCAGCAGCGTAGGGAGTCGGGGGGGAGGTAATTCACCCCTCCACTTT. It is translated as CASSVGSRGGGNSPLHF.

The rearrangement joins TRBV10-3 to TRBJ1-2; possibly TRBD1 for D (5 bases). Trimming pared 7 bases from V and 0 bases from J, leaving 12 bases between. In germline, CDR1 is ENHRY, CDR2 SYGVKD. CDR3 length: 14 residues. The CDR3 DNA follows: TGTGCCATCAAGGAGCAGGGCGCTAACTATGGCTACACCTTC. Translating gives CAIKEQGANYGYTF.

This clone has at least ten counts. The gene calls are TRBV13 and TRBJ2-2, with TRBD2 matching over 9 bases. Unmatched junction bases numbered 12, after V lost 1 base and J lost 0 bases. The CDR3 has 20 amino acids. Germline-derived CDR1 and CDR2 are PRHDT and FYEKMQ (reference sequence). As DNA, the CDR3 is TGTGCCAGCAGCTTAGTTGAAAATAGCGGGGGTCCAACGAACACCGGGGAGCTGTTTTTT. Translating gives CASSLVENSGGPTNTGELFF.

As DNA, the CDR3 is TGTGCCAGCAGCCAAGGGGTAGCGGGAGCCGACGAGCAGTACTTC. Translating gives CASSQGVAGADEQYF. This sequence joins TRBV3-1 (or the pseudogene TRBV3-2) and TRBJ2-7; 9 bases are shared with TRBD2. The CDR3 loop spans 15 amino acids. Germline assignment: CDR1 LGHDT and CDR2 YNNKEL (reference sequence). Unmatched junction bases numbered 6, after V lost 1 base and J lost 5 bases.

The rearrangement uses TRBV18 and TRBJ1-2; weak D call: TRBD1 (5 bases). This CDR3 has 13 amino acids. V was cut by 2 bases and J by 2 bases, with 6 bases left in between. Germline-derived CDR1 and CDR2 are KGHSH and LQKENI. The CDR3, as DNA: TGTGCCAGCTCACCAGGGGGGAACTATGGCTACACCTTC. Protein product: CASSPGGNYGYTF.

The chain couples TRBV5-6 to TRBJ2-1, with D possibly being TRBD2 (6 bases). The V end lost 0 bases, the J end lost 6 bases, and 16 bases lay between the germline ends. The CDR3 runs 16 residues. Germline loops: CDR1 SGHDT, CDR2 YYEEEE. The CDR3: CASSLEWRGYSNEQFF. Written as DNA, the CDR3 is TGTGCCAGCAGCTTGGAATGGAGGGGCTACTCCAATGAGCAGTTCTTC.

V gene TRBV6-4 combines with J gene TRBJ2-1, with 13 positions matching TRBD2. After removal of 4 bases from V and 9 bases from J, the junction contained 9 bases not matched to a gene. The CDR3 has 16 residues. From germline, CDR1 is MRHNA and CDR2 SNTAGT. The CDR3 loop is CASSAAGLAGWSEQFF. The CDR3 coding sequence is TGTGCCAGCAGTGCCGCGGGACTAGCGGGATGGAGTGAGCAGTTCTTC.

V and J are TRBV3-1 (or the pseudogene TRBV3-2) and TRBJ2-1, with unresolved D. V lost 3 bases to trimming and J lost 1 base, with 19 bases between them. Germline V CDR1 and CDR2: LGHDT, YNNKEL (reference sequence). The CDR3 is made up of 18 amino acids. CDR3 sequence reads: CASSQGRVWATSYNEQFF. CDR3 nucleotide sequence: TGTGCCAGCAGCCAGGGTAGAGTGTGGGCCACTTCCTACAATGAGCAGTTCTTC.

This sequence joins TRBV6-5 and TRBJ1-5; the D gene is possibly TRBD1 (6 bases). The V gene's germline CDR1 is MNHEY and CDR2 SVGAGI. The CDR3 length is 15 residues. V lost 4 bases and J lost 0, with 10 bases in between. The CDR3 region has the DNA TGTGCCAGCAGTTCTCAGGGGTATAGCAATCAGCCCCAGCATTTT. This gives the protein CASSSQGYSNQPQHF.

The genes are TRBV12-5 and TRBJ2-7, with 9 bases aligning to TRBD1. The length of the CDR3 is 15 residues. Germline trimming cut 1 base from V and 5 bases from J; bases unmatched to any gene: 6. The germline V gene has CDR1 LGHNT and CDR2 FRNRAP. This CDR3 reads CASGLATGGWDEQYF. The CDR3 DNA reads TGTGCTAGTGGTTTGGCCACAGGGGGCTGGGACGAGCAGTACTTC. The entire variable domain, with the rest obtained from reference TRBV12-5 and TRBJ2-7, is as follows: DARVTQTPRHKVTEMGQEVTMRCQPILGHNTVFWYRQTMMQGLELLAYFRNRAPLDDSGMPKDRFSAEMPDATLATLKIQPSEPRDSAVYFCASGLATGGWDEQYFGPGTRLTVT.

This clone was detected only once. The V call is TRBV7-9, the J call TRBJ1-2; a possible D gene is TRBD1 (5 bases). The CDR3 has 15 residues. Trimming cost V 0 bases and J 5 bases, with 13 bases left between them. The V gene's germline CDR1 is SEHNR and CDR2 FQNEAQ (reference sequence). For the CDR3, the DNA is TGTGCCAGCAGCTTAGCAGGCAGGGAAGGGTATGGCTACACCTTC. It specifies CASSLAGREGYGYTF.

V is TRBV30 and J is TRBJ1-1, with a tentative D call TRBD1 (5 bases). The CDR3 length is 11 residues. From germline, CDR1 is GTSNPN and CDR2 SVGIG (reference sequence). The ends were cut back, 3 bases at V and 11 bases at J, with 13 bases in the middle. The DNA for the CDR3 is TGTGCCTGGAGAGGGCGGGGCGCGGCTTTCTTT. As protein: CAWRGRGAAFF.

In its sample, this clone was seen once. The chain joins TRBV5-1 to TRBJ2-3; TRBD1 matches 9 bases. The V gene's germline CDR1 is SGHRS and CDR2 YFSETQ. V trimming: 8 bases; J trimming: 1 base; junction bases outside the gene matches: 2. The CDR3 covers 13 residues. CDR3 sequence (DNA): TGCGCCAGTGGGGACAGGGGCACAGATACGCAGTATTTT. The encoded protein is CASGDRGTDTQYF.

The chain is built from TRBV30 and TRBJ2-7; D possibly corresponds to TRBD1 (5 bases). The V gene lost 4 bases and the J gene lost 6 bases, with 16 bases spanning the gap. The CDR3 loop spans 13 amino acids. CDR1 and CDR2 (germline): GTSNPN, SVGIG (reference sequence). CDR3 loop: CAWKQSARGEQYF. In nucleotides, the CDR3 is TGTGCCTGGAAACAGTCGGCAAGGGGCGAGCAGTACTTC.

This clone is a singleton in its sample. V usage is TRBV18 and J usage is TRBJ2-5; D may be TRBD1 or TRBD2 (12 bases each). V lost 0 bases, J lost 2 bases, and 34 bases lay in between. CDR3 length equals 23 residues. CDR1 and CDR2 (germline): KGHSH, LQKENI. The CDR3 region has the DNA TGTGCCAGCTCACCACCGCTTCAGGGACAGGGGGCTCTAGGACTAGCGGGGCAAGAGACCCAGTACTTC. Translated, it gives CASSPPLQGQGALGLAGQETQYF.

The gene calls are TRBV19 and TRBJ1-3; 7 bases agree with TRBD1. The CDR3 sequence is 18 residues long. Per the germline V gene, CDR1 is LNHDA and CDR2 is SQIVND (reference sequence). V shed 4 bases, J shed 4 bases, and the junction held 16 bases outside the gene matches. The CDR3 DNA follows: TGTGCCAGTAGTACCCTTACTCCCAGGGGGAGAGGGGGAAACACCATATATTTT. This encodes CASSTLTPRGRGGNTIYF.

This clone has a single count. The J gene is TRBJ1-1, the V gene TRBV6-5; 7 bases line up with TRBD1. CDR1 and CDR2 from the germline V gene are MNHEY and SVGAGI. CDR3 length equals 13 residues. V shed 6 bases, J shed 7 bases, and the junction held 8 bases outside the gene matches. In DNA form, the CDR3 reads TGTGCCAGCAGGATCGGGACAGCGAGTGAAGCTTTCTTT. It specifies CASRIGTASEAFF.

The chain employs TRBV4-1 and TRBJ2-7, with D hard to call. Germline V gives CDR1 MGHRA, CDR2 YSYEKL. The CDR3 is 14 amino acids. V was trimmed by 2 bases and J by 4 bases, leaving 12 bases between them. The CDR3 loop reads CASSQPGRLYEQYF. CDR3 nucleotide sequence: TGCGCCAGCAGCCAACCAGGCCGCCTTTACGAGCAGTACTTC.

The CDR3 region has the DNA TGTGCCAGCAGTGAAGTGTTCTGGGGACTAGCGGGAGCCCCCTCCTACGAGCAGTACTTC. Residues: CASSEVFWGLAGAPSYEQYF. The rearrangement links TRBV6-1 to TRBJ2-7, with TRBD2 identical over 14 bases. Unmatched junction bases numbered 11, after V lost 1 base and J lost 0 bases. CDR1 is MNHNS, CDR2 SASEGT, per germline. This CDR3 is 20 amino acids long.